This T cell receptor beta chain was retrieved from a study of type 1 regulatory T cells. Study-wide background: T-allo10 is a Tr1-enriched, alloantigen-specific CD4 T cell product made in vitro.

TCRdb redid the calling of the reads with MiXCR, one entry per CDR3 protein. The data hold approximately 97,000 distinct CDR3 sequences, with roughly 28% observed a single time. The TCR sequence derives from a human donor in good health. The specimen was CD4+ T cells, either the whole sample or a sorted fraction (not recorded which).

The CDR3 loop reads CSVDDSISTEAFF. The CDR3 DNA sequence: TGCAGCGTTGATGACTCGATTAGCACTGAAGCTTTCTTT. This chain uses TRBV29-1 with TRBJ1-1, with D hard to call. CDR3 length equals 13 residues. Trimming removed 3 bases from V and 4 bases from J, with 12 bases in between. The V gene's germline CDR1 is SQVTM and CDR2 ANQGSEA.